This is a list of T cell receptor beta chains from one sample in a study of early T cells in non-severe SARS-CoV-2 infection. MiXCR was run by TCRdb on the 5' RACE reads, yielding one entry per CDR3 protein. The data hold 15,000 to 20,000 distinct CDR3 sequences, with approximately 5.4% observed a single time. Sequencing was performed on whole blood. These receptors were collected from an adult who was a healthcare worker with PCR-confirmed SARS-CoV-2 infection or an uninfected control (not recorded which). The CDR3 runs from the conserved cysteine through the conserved F or W. Each record gives: J gene, V gene, D gene, clone size, CDR3 DNA, CDR3 protein. A D gene is named only where the DNA matches it firmly. Only some rows state a clone size, as once, few, many or a class for expanded clones.

TRBJ2-1 | TRBV4-1 | TRBD2 | NA | TGCGCCAGCAGCCAAGTGAATAGCGGGACGGCGGCCTACAATGAGCAGTTCTTC | CASSQVNSGTAAYNEQFF
TRBJ2-1 | TRBV7-8 | NA | many | TGTGCCAGCAGCTTAGATCTAGTCAATGAGCAGTTCTTC | CASSLDLVNEQFF
TRBJ1-2 | TRBV19 | NA | many | TGTGCCAGTAGTATAGGAAGTCAGCCCAACTATGGCTACACCTTC | CASSIGSQPNYGYTF
TRBJ2-1 | TRBV19 | NA | NA | TGTGCCAGTAGGATCTGGGGGCTTACGTACAATGAGCAGTTCTTC | CASRIWGLTYNEQFF
TRBJ2-3 | TRBV20-1 | TRBD2 | NA | TGCAGTGCTAGAGAGGGACTAGCGGGAGACACAGATACGCAGTATTTT | CSAREGLAGDTDTQYF
TRBJ2-1 | TRBV29-1 | NA | medium-sized | TGCAGCGTTGTGGTTGAACCCTCCTACAATGAGCAGTTCTTC | CSVVVEPSYNEQFF
TRBJ1-3 | TRBV28 | NA | many | TGTGCCAGCAGTTTCTCGCTGGGCGCTGGAAACACCATATATTTT | CASSFSLGAGNTIYF
TRBJ1-2 | TRBV28 | NA | NA | TGTGCCAGCAGTTTATCTTACAGTCCTAGCCTCGCTCATGGCTACACCTTC | CASSLSYSPSLAHGYTF
TRBJ1-1 | TRBV27 | NA | NA | TGTGCCAGCAGTTTTAACAGCGGGTCGCCTGGCACTGAAGCTTTCTTT | CASSFNSGSPGTEAFF
TRBJ1-4 | TRBV12-3/TRBV12-4 | TRBD1 | many | TGTGCCAGCAGTCCCAGACAGGGTAGTGAAAAACTGTTTTTT | CASSPRQGSEKLFF
TRBJ2-5 | TRBV5-6 | TRBD1 | medium-sized | TGTGCCAGCTCCGGGACAGGGGAAGGCGAGGAGACCCAGTACTTC | CASSGTGEGEETQYF
TRBJ2-1 | TRBV19 | TRBD2 | few | TGTGCCACCGAGACTAGCGGGCGCGACAATGAGCAGTTCTTC | CATETSGRDNEQFF
TRBJ2-2 | TRBV6-5 | NA | few | TGTGCCAGCATGTTGAGGACCGGGGAGCTGTTTTTT | CASMLRTGELFF
TRBJ2-1 | TRBV6-2/TRBV6-3 | NA | medium-sized | TGTGCCAGCAGTTACGTTGGTAGCGGCCTCAATGAGCAGTTCTTC | CASSYVGSGLNEQFF
TRBJ2-7 | TRBV7-7 | NA | few | TGTGCTAGCAGCTTAGGGGAATCCTACGAGCAGTACTTC | CASSLGESYEQYF
TRBJ1-2 | TRBV6-2/TRBV6-3 | NA | many | TGTGCCAGCACCGATACCCCAGTAGCTGGCTACACCTTC | CASTDTPVAGYTF
TRBJ1-5 | TRBV19 | NA | many | TGTGCCAGTAGCATATCCCCCCGGGGTCAGCCCCAGCATTTT | CASSISPRGQPQHF
TRBJ1-2 | TRBV11-2 | NA | few | TGTGCCAGCAGCTCTCGCGGGACACCCTCCTATGGCTACACCTTC | CASSSRGTPSYGYTF
TRBJ1-1 | TRBV6-6 | NA | NA | TGTGCCAGCAGTTCTCAAGGGAACACTGAAGCTTTCTTT | CASSSQGNTEAFF
TRBJ1-5 | TRBV27 | NA | few | TGTGCCAGCAGGCAGACACCTCTTGAAGGCCAGCATTTT | CASRQTPLEGQHF
TRBJ2-3 | TRBV12-3/TRBV12-4 | TRBD2 | NA | TGTGCCAGCAGTTTAAGAGCGGGAGGGCCGACAGATACGCAGTATTTT | CASSLRAGGPTDTQYF
TRBJ2-5 | TRBV29-1 | NA | few | TGCAGCGTTGAAAGAGGGATCCAAGAGACCCAGTACTTC | CSVERGIQETQYF
TRBJ2-7 | TRBV2 | NA | NA | TGTGCCAGCAGAAGACGGGCACTACGGGACGAGCAGTACTTC | CASRRRALRDEQYF
TRBJ1-1 | TRBV29-1 | NA | medium-sized | TGCAGCGTGAAGGGAGTTATGAACACTGAAGCTTTCTTT | CSVKGVMNTEAFF
TRBJ2-7 | TRBV4-2 | TRBD2 | NA | TGTGCCAGCAGCCACCGGTTGACTAGCTCCCTCTACGAGCAGTACTTC | CASSHRLTSSLYEQYF
TRBJ1-5 | TRBV19 | NA | NA | TGTGCCAGTAGTTACAGGGTAGACAATCAGCCCCAGCATTTT | CASSYRVDNQPQHF
TRBJ1-4 | TRBV20-1 | TRBD1 | many | TGCAGTGCTACGGACAGGATCACACTGTTTTTT | CSATDRITLFF
TRBJ2-6 | TRBV4-2 | TRBD2 | NA | TGTGCCAGCAGCCCACGGCTAGCGGTAAACTCTGGGGCCAACGTCCTGACTTTC | CASSPRLAVNSGANVLTF
TRBJ2-3 | TRBV20-1 | TRBD2 | medium-sized | TGCAGTGCTAGAGGTCGGTTGGTAGCGGGATTATCAGATACGCAGTATTTT | CSARGRLVAGLSDTQYF
TRBJ2-5 | TRBV10-3 | TRBD2 | many | TGTGCCATCAGTAAGCCGCAAGCGGGAGAAGAGACCCAGTACTTC | CAISKPQAGEETQYF
TRBJ1-1 | TRBV11-2 | TRBD1 | many | TGTGCCAGCAGCTTCTCACCCGACAGGGGAACTGAAGCTTTCTTT | CASSFSPDRGTEAFF
TRBJ2-3 | TRBV14 | NA | many | TGTGCCAGCAGCCAAGAGACGGCGGTTACGCAGTATTTT | CASSQETAVTQYF
TRBJ2-3 | TRBV20-1 | TRBD2 | few | TGCAGTGCACCGAGGGGACTAGCGGGGGTCGCGGGCACAGATACGCAGTATTTT | CSAPRGLAGVAGTDTQYF
TRBJ2-1 | TRBV12-3/TRBV12-4 | NA | NA | TGTGCCAGCGGCACCGTCGGAAGCTCCTACATTGAGCAGTTCTTC | CASGTVGSSYIEQFF
TRBJ2-7 | TRBV5-4 | TRBD1 | medium-sized | TGTGCCAGCAGCCCGACGTTGGGACAGTTCTACGAGCAGTACTTC | CASSPTLGQFYEQYF
TRBJ2-5 | TRBV28 | NA | NA | TGTGCCACCGCGGGTGGAATTTACCAAGAGACCCAGTACTTC | CATAGGIYQETQYF
TRBJ1-3 | TRBV10-1 | NA | NA | TGCGCCAGCAGTGACCCATCGGCGGGGTACACCATATATTTT | CASSDPSAGYTIYF
TRBJ2-3 | TRBV7-2 | TRBD2 | few | TGTGCCAGCAGCCCACGGACTAGAAGGGTACTAGGCGCAGATACGCAGTATTTT | CASSPRTRRVLGADTQYF
TRBJ2-1 | TRBV12-3/TRBV12-4 | TRBD2 | many | TGTGCCAGCAGTTTCAGCGGGAGCATACATCATGAGCAGTTCTTC | CASSFSGSIHHEQFF
TRBJ2-7 | TRBV20-1 | TRBD1 | many | TGCAGCCAGTATGGACAGGGAAACGAGCAGTACTTC | CSQYGQGNEQYF